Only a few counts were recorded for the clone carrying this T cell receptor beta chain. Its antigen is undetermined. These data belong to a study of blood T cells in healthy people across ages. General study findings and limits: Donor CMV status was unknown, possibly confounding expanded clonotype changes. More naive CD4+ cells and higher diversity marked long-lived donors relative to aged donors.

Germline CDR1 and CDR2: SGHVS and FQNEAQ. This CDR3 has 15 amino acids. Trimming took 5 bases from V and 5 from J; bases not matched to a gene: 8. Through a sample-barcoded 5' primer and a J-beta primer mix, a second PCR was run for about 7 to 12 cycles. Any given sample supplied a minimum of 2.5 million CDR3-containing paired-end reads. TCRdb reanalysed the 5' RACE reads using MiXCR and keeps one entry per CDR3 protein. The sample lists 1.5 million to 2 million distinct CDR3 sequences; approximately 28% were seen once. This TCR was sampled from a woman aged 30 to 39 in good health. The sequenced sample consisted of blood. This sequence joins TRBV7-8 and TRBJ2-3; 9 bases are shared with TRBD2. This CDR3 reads CASSPGQRGVDTQYF. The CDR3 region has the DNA TGTGCCAGCAGCCCGGGACAGCGGGGGGTAGATACGCAGTATTTT.